A selection of T cell receptor beta chains follows, all from one sample in a study of cytomegalovirus exposure and HLA in healthy donors. The repertoire was sequenced with immunoSEQ multiplex PCR; TCRdb's copy has only in-frame clones and lacks some. This sample's table reports about 200,000 clones. The sample was PBMCs. Source of these receptors: a girl aged 2 to 9 in good health and CMV-seropositive. The CDR3 runs from the conserved cysteine through the conserved F or W. A D gene is named only where the DNA matches it firmly.

J gene,D gene,V gene,CDR3 protein,CDR3 DNA
TRBJ2-5,.,TRBV2,CASSELPQETQYF,TGTGCCAGCAGTGAACTACCCCAAGAGACCCAGTACTTC
TRBJ2-1,.,TRBV19,CATATLASFLFF,TGTGCCACCGCTACCTTGGCTAGCTTCCTGTTCTTC
TRBJ2-2,TRBD2,TRBV4-2,CASSHGTSGANTGELFF,TGTGCCAGCAGCCACGGGACTAGCGGGGCGAACACCGGGGAGCTGTTTTTT
TRBJ1-1,.,TRBV6-6,CASTLDPRKMNTEAFF,TGTGCCAGCACACTAGACCCCAGGAAAATGAACACTGAAGCTTTCTTT
TRBJ1-2,TRBD1,TRBV5-1,CASSLDGTASSNYGYTF,TGCGCCAGCAGCTTGGATGGGACAGCATCATCTAACTATGGCTACACCTTC
TRBJ2-5,TRBD2,TRBV28,CASSRTSGSETQYF,TGTGCCAGCAGCCGGACTAGCGGGTCGGAGACCCAGTACTTC
TRBJ1-5,TRBD1,TRBV19,CASRDRGKPQHF,TGTGCCAGTAGAGACAGGGGAAAGCCCCAGCATTTT
TRBJ1-1,TRBD1,TRBV28,CASSPDRVLGAFF,TGTGCCAGCAGCCCAGACAGGGTTCTAGGTGCTTTCTTT
TRBJ1-1,.,TRBV28,CASSSPQGYRSEAFF,TGTGCCAGCAGTTCTCCACAGGGTTATAGGTCTGAAGCTTTCTTT
TRBJ2-7,.,TRBV6-1,CASRGAGRDLNEQYF,TGTGCCAGCAGGGGGGCGGGCAGGGATTTGAACGAGCAGTACTTC
TRBJ1-2,TRBD1,TRBV6-6,CASSHPTGAPYGYTF,TGTGCCAGCAGTCACCCGACAGGGGCCCCCTATGGCTACACCTTC
TRBJ1-5,.,TRBV28,CASSFSGRGRYSNQPQHF,TGTGCCAGCAGTTTTTCTGGCAGGGGCCGCTATAGCAATCAGCCCCAGCATTTT
TRBJ2-3,.,TRBV7-9,CASSLAGGPYTDTQYF,TGTGCCAGCAGCTTAGCGGGAGGACCCTACACAGATACGCAGTATTTT
TRBJ1-5,.,TRBV5-1,CASSLTRTVDQPQHF,TGCGCCAGCAGCTTAACGCGGACAGTAGATCAGCCCCAGCATTTT
TRBJ2-3,TRBD2,TRBV6-5,CASGGSRTDTQYF,TGTGCCAGCGGCGGGAGTAGGACAGATACGCAGTATTTT
TRBJ2-3,.,TRBV7-9,CASSLSSAQTDTQYF,TGTGCCAGCAGCCTTTCTAGCGCTCAGACAGATACGCAGTATTTT
TRBJ2-1,TRBD1,TRBV19,CASSWQDRDNEQFF,TGTGCCAGTAGTTGGCAGGACAGGGACAATGAGCAGTTCTTC
TRBJ1-3,.,TRBV13,CASSLGPGNTIYF,TGTGCCAGCAGCTTAGGCCCCGGTAACACCATATATTTT
TRBJ2-7,.,TRBV5-6,CASSLAGLGEQYF,TGTGCCAGCAGCTTGGCAGGGTTAGGAGAGCAGTACTTC
TRBJ1-5,.,TRBV28,CASSLGGARNQPQHF,TGTGCCAGCAGTTTAGGCGGGGCCAGGAATCAGCCCCAGCATTTT
TRBJ1-5,.,TRBV28,CASSLRGGKGNQPQHF,TGTGCCAGCAGTTTACGGGGAGGGAAGGGGAATCAGCCCCAGCATTTT
TRBJ2-3,.,TRBV20-1,CSAPLLDTQYF,TGCAGTGCCCCCCTTCTGGATACGCAGTATTTT
TRBJ1-2,.,TRBV28,CASSLGRAYGYTF,TGTGCCAGCAGCCTTGGGAGGGCCTATGGCTACACCTTC
TRBJ1-1,.,TRBV5-1,CASSFAGNTEAFF,TGCGCCAGCAGCTTTGCAGGCAACACTGAAGCTTTCTTT
TRBJ2-7,.,TRBV7-2,CASSGVEQYF,TGTGCCAGCTCCGGGGTCGAGCAGTACTTC
TRBJ2-5,TRBD1,TRBV28,CASSFSGRGLKTQYF,TGTGCCAGCAGTTTTTCGGGCAGGGGGCTGAAGACCCAGTACTTC
TRBJ1-2,.,TRBV25-1,CASSDTGARGYTF,TGTGCCAGCAGTGACACTGGGGCGCGGGGCTACACCTTC
TRBJ1-4,TRBD1,TRBV7-2,CASSFPGQGAEKLFF,TGTGCCAGCAGCTTCCCAGGACAGGGGGCTGAAAAACTGTTTTTT
TRBJ1-1,.,TRBV5-1,CASSFNEGTEAFF,TGCGCCAGCAGCTTTAATGAGGGTACTGAAGCTTTCTTT
TRBJ2-1,TRBD2,TRBV19,CASRRTSGNNEQFF,TGTGCCAGTAGGAGGACTAGCGGGAACAATGAGCAGTTCTTC
TRBJ1-2,.,TRBV19,CASGTQLNYGYTF,TGTGCCAGTGGGACACAGTTAAACTATGGCTACACCTTC
TRBJ2-7,TRBD2,TRBV18,CASSPLEFLAGSFDEQYF,TGTGCCAGCTCACCACTTGAATTTTTAGCGGGGAGTTTCGACGAGCAGTACTTC
TRBJ2-1,TRBD2,TRBV28,CASSPHGTSRSNEQFF,TGTGCCAGCAGTCCCCACGGGACTAGCCGGAGCAATGAGCAGTTCTTC
TRBJ2-3,TRBD2,TRBV5-1,CASSWTSGLRATDTQYF,TGCGCCAGCAGCTGGACTAGCGGGCTACGAGCCACAGATACGCAGTATTTT
TRBJ1-4,TRBD1,TRBV5-1,CASSGGQATLYEKLFF,TGCGCCAGCAGCGGGGGACAGGCAACGCTTTATGAAAAACTGTTTTTT
TRBJ1-1,.,TRBV10-1,CASSGGRTEAFF,TGCGCCAGCAGTGGTGGCCGCACTGAAGCTTTCTTT
TRBJ2-1,TRBD2,TRBV14,CASSRHGTSGYNEQFF,TGTGCCAGCAGCCGCCATGGGACTAGCGGCTACAATGAGCAGTTCTTC
TRBJ2-1,.,TRBV6-5,CASRPTLLKYNEQFF,TGTGCCAGCAGACCCACCCTTCTAAAGTACAATGAGCAGTTCTTC
TRBJ2-7,.,TRBV29-1,CSAVGLGAYEQYF,TGCAGCGCCGTTGGGTTGGGGGCCTACGAGCAGTACTTC
TRBJ1-2,TRBD1,TRBV27,CASSLSLPTGGVPGGYTF,TGTGCCAGCAGTTTATCGCTCCCGACAGGGGGCGTCCCGGGGGGCTACACCTTC
TRBJ2-7,TRBD1,TRBV27,CASSPGTENQYF,TGTGCCAGCAGTCCCGGGACAGAGAACCAGTACTTC
TRBJ2-7,.,TRBV29-1,CSVAGTTQSYEQYF,TGCAGCGTAGCCGGGACAACTCAATCCTACGAGCAGTACTTC
TRBJ1-3,.,TRBV11-2,CASSLVWGGGRNTIYF,TGTGCCAGCAGCTTAGTTTGGGGTGGAGGACGAAACACCATATATTTT
TRBJ2-7,TRBD2,TRBV2,CASSEPGTSEEYDYEQYF,TGTGCCAGCAGCGAACCCGGGACTAGCGAAGAATACGACTACGAGCAGTACTTC
TRBJ1-2,.,TRBV6-5,CASSPLLLRRGYTF,TGTGCCAGCAGTCCCCTATTATTGAGGCGCGGCTACACCTTC